What follows is one TCR beta chain and its context. The data are from a study of T cells in tumors after PD-1 blockade. Across the whole study: No patient had prior checkpoint blockade, systemic immunosuppression, or radiotherapy within 4 weeks. Daily vismodegib 150 mg continued in a subset of anti-PD-1-treated patients.

This CDR3 contains 12 residues. Per the germline V gene, CDR1 is MDHEN and CDR2 is SYDVKM. V lost 7 bases and J 9 bases, leaving 16 bases between the germline ends. TCRdb's copy holds only in-frame clones and misses some; the assay was immunoSEQ multiplex PCR. The data contain around 50,000 clones, roughly 84% of them singletons. This chain links TRBV28 with TRBJ2-7; possibly TRBD1 for D (5 bases). The starting material was PBMCs, obtained before anti-PD-1 therapy. The TCR comes from a human donor with advanced basal cell or squamous cell carcinoma (not recorded which). The CDR3 sequence is CASTGPVKVQYF. DNA of the CDR3: TGTGCCAGCACAGGGCCTGTTAAGGTGCAGTACTTC.